These 14 T cell receptor beta chains originate from one sample sequenced in a study of human T cells and chemical hapten exposure. MiXCR, run by TCRdb on the RACE reads, gives a single entry per CDR3 protein. Here the sample spans more than 100,000 distinct CDR3 sequences, less than 15% being singletons. Time point denoted: pre-sensitization, week 0. Stated treatment: therapeutic diphenylcyclopropenone sensitization with weekly scalp DPC. The sequenced sample was whole blood, obtained in connection with sensitization to the hapten diphenylcyclopropenone (DPC). The receptors shown here come from a woman aged 18-30 years with alopecia areata. Some clones in this sample may be carry-over from other donors' samples.

The V call is TRBV28, the J call TRBJ1-2; D gene uncertain. CDR3 length equals 14 residues. V lost 7 bases, J lost 4 bases, and 16 bases lay in between. Germline CDR1 MDHEN, CDR2 SYDVKM. CDR3 region: CASKRGPETYGYTF. The CDR3 DNA follows: TGTGCCAGCAAAAGAGGCCCCGAGACCTATGGCTACACCTTC.

J is TRBJ2-5 and V is TRBV7-2; TRBD2 matches at 10 bases. The CDR3 runs 16 residues. CDR1 is SGHTA, CDR2 FQGNSA, per germline. Trimming removed 0 bases from V and 6 bases from J; junction bases left unmatched: 7. CDR3 residues: CASSLASGGAMKTQYF. DNA of the CDR3: TGTGCCAGCAGCTTAGCGAGCGGGGGGGCCATGAAGACCCAGTACTTC.

This chain links TRBV19 with TRBJ2-5; possibly TRBD2 for D (6 bases). V was trimmed by 1 base and J by 0 bases, leaving 18 bases between them. Germline V CDR1 and CDR2: LNHDA, SQIVND (reference sequence). This CDR3 has 18 residues. This chain's CDR3 is CASSIGRGGPTYQETQYF. CDR3 coding DNA: TGTGCCAGTAGTATAGGACGGGGAGGACCGACGTACCAAGAGACCCAGTACTTC.

This clonotype was picked up many times. The CDR3 loop is CASSLSLDVIQYF. The CDR3 nucleotides are TGTGCCAGCAGCTTAAGCCTGGACGTCATTCAGTACTTC. The rearrangement uses TRBV7-8 and TRBJ2-4; D is uncertain. V lost 2 bases and J lost 9, with 11 bases in between. Germline V gene sequence: CDR1 SGHVS, CDR2 FQNEAQ. The CDR3 is made up of 13 amino acids.

Many counts were recorded for this clonotype. The chain recombines TRBV20-1 with TRBJ1-2; tentative D call: TRBD1 (5 bases). The CDR3 length is 13 residues. Per germline, CDR1 DFQATT and CDR2 SNEGSKA (reference sequence). Trimming took off 6 bases at V and 5 bases at J, with 16 bases between the two ends. CDR3 sequence (DNA): TGCAGTGCCCGGGACGGGTATCGGTATGGCTACACCTTC. Its translation: CSARDGYRYGYTF.

This clonotype was counted a few times. The chain couples TRBV2 to TRBJ2-1; D is possibly TRBD1 (6 bases). V lost 6 bases, J lost 9 bases, and 18 bases lay in between. Germline lookup yields CDR1 SNHLY and CDR2 FYNNEI. There are 14 residues in the CDR3. CDR3 sequence: CASRRGRGSVEQFF. In DNA form, the CDR3 reads TGTGCCAGCAGAAGGGGAAGGGGGTCCGTTGAGCAGTTCTTC.

This clonotype has only a few counts. The chain recombines TRBV7-9 with TRBJ2-2; D is undetermined. The V end lost 3 bases, the J end lost 4 bases, and 9 bases lay between the germline ends. From germline, CDR1 is SEHNR and CDR2 FQNEAQ (reference sequence). CDR3 length: 14 residues. Written as DNA, the CDR3 is TGTGCCAGCAGCTTCCGACAAGTCACCGGGGAGCTGTTTTTT. It specifies CASSFRQVTGELFF.

The chain joins TRBV5-6 to TRBJ2-6; D uncertain. V was trimmed by 4 bases and J by 0 bases, leaving 11 bases between them. Germline-derived CDR1 and CDR2 are SGHDT and YYEEEE. The CDR3 totals 16 residues. Here the CDR3 reads CASSPDRSSGANVLTF. In DNA form, the CDR3 reads TGTGCCAGCAGCCCGGACCGTAGCTCTGGGGCCAACGTCCTGACTTTC. Filled out from reference TRBV5-6 and TRBJ2-6, the complete variable domain reads DAGVTQSPTHLIKTRGQQVTLRCSPKSGHDTVSWYQQALGQGPQFIFQYYEEEERQRGNFPDRFSGHQFPNYSSELNVNALLLGDSALYLCASSPDRSSGANVLTFGAGSRLTVL.

This clonotype was counted only a few times. The J gene is TRBJ2-2, the V gene TRBV6-1; the match to TRBD2 covers 8 bases. This CDR3 region has 13 residues. V trimming: 7 bases; J trimming: 4 bases; junction bases outside the gene matches: 2. The V gene's germline CDR1 is MNHNS and CDR2 SASEGT. CDR3 residues: CASTAGGTGELFF. CDR3 DNA: TGTGCCAGCACGGCGGGGGGCACCGGGGAGCTGTTTTTT.

The chain links TRBV2 to TRBJ2-2; 9 positions match TRBD1. The J segment lost 4 bases and the V segment lost 8 bases, leaving 8 bases of the junction unmatched. Germline V gene data show CDR1 as SNHLY and CDR2 as FYNNEI. The CDR3 covers 15 residues. CDR3 DNA sequence: TGTGCCAGCTCAGAACAGGGGGCCGGCACCGGGGAGCTGTTTTTT. Amino acids: CASSEQGAGTGELFF.

The chain recombines TRBV4-3 with TRBJ2-6; D remains ambiguous. This CDR3 has 15 residues. CDR1 and CDR2 (germline): LGHNA, YSLEER. Trimming left V 1 base short and J 0 bases short, with 4 bases between. DNA for the CDR3: TGCGCCAGCAGCCAAGGCCCCTCTGGGGCCAACGTCCTGACTTTC. As protein: CASSQGPSGANVLTF.

This clonotype was seen only a few times. The V and J genes are TRBV7-3 and TRBJ2-7, with no clear D. The CDR3 is 17 residues long. V dropped 1 base and J dropped 6 bases, with 22 bases sitting between them. In germline, CDR1 is SGHTA, CDR2 FQGTGA. In DNA form, the CDR3 reads TGTGCCAGCAGCTTAAATCAGGCCCTCAGTTTAAACTGCGAGCAGTACTTC. Protein product: CASSLNQALSLNCEQYF.

This clonotype showed up just a few times. V usage is TRBV7-7 and J usage is TRBJ2-7; 8 bases match TRBD1. CDR3 length equals 15 residues. The germline CDR1 and CDR2 sequences are SSHAT and FNYEAQ (reference sequence). J was trimmed by 6 bases and V by 6 bases; bases with no gene match: 13. The CDR3 here is CASSSLPGQAAEQYF. The CDR3 DNA reads as TGTGCCAGCAGTTCGCTTCCGGGACAGGCGGCCGAGCAGTACTTC.

This clonotype was detected a few times. The rearrangement joins TRBV9 to TRBJ2-2; the D is unclear. The germline V and J ends were trimmed by 1 base and 0 bases, with 4 bases remaining between them. The CDR3 runs to 14 residues. Germline V gene lookup returns CDR1 SGDLS and CDR2 YYNGEE. CDR3 nucleotides: TGTGCCAGCAGCGTACCTGCGAACACCGGGGAGCTGTTTTTT. Protein sequence: CASSVPANTGELFF.